This note documents a single T cell receptor (beta chain) sequence. Sequenced by immunoSEQ multiplex PCR; TCRdb stores in-frame clones only, minus some. This sample has around 300,000 clones, with 70% to 90% found just once. These data belong to a study of blood T cell repertoires in COVID-19. Turning to the study itself: Specimens from acute and convalescent COVID-19 originated in the United States, Italy and Spain. Sources were T cells, B-cell-depleted T cells, or PBMCs; the material itself was cDNA or gDNA.

The CDR3 length is 16 residues. Recruits, aged 18 to 89 years, lived in around 24 US areas. The sample was PBMCs or T cells enriched from blood (not recorded which). The chain couples TRBV21-1 to TRBJ1-2; the listed D gene, TRBD1, was not tested against the DNA. TRBV21-1 counts as a pseudogene. This TCR came from a woman in her forties who had recovered from COVID-19. CDR3 in DNA: TGTGCCAGCAGCAAAAACGCACAGGGGATGATATATGGCTACACCTTC. This codes for CASSKNAQGMIYGYTF.